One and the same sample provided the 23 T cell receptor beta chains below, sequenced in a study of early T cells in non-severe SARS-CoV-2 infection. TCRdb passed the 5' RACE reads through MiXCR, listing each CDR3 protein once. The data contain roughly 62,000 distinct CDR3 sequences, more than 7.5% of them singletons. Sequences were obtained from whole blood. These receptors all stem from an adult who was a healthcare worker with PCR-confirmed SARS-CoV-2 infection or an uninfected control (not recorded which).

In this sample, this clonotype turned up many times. As DNA, the CDR3 is TGTGCCAGCAGTTCCCAGACTAGCGGGAGAGGGGAGCTGTTTTTT. Translated, it gives CASSSQTSGRGELFF. The gene calls are TRBV11-2 and TRBJ2-2; 12 bases align to TRBD2. Germline CDR1 is SGHAT and CDR2 is FQNNGV. Trimming removed 6 bases from V and 8 bases from J; junction bases left unmatched: 7. The CDR3 is made up of 15 amino acids.

CDR3 nucleotide sequence: TGTGCCAGCACCAAAGGAGGACAGGGGGCTGTCTATGGCTACACCTTC. Amino acids: CASTKGGQGAVYGYTF. V is TRBV12-3 or TRBV12-4 and J is TRBJ1-2; 11 bases align to TRBD1. V dropped 7 bases and J dropped 4; count of bases not matched to a gene: 11. This CDR3 spans 16 amino acids.

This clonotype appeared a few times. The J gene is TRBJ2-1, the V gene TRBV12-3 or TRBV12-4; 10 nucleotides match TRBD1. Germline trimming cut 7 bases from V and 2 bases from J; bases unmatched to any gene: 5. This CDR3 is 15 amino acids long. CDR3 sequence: CASTLTGGPYNEQFF. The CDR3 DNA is TGTGCCAGCACCCTGACAGGGGGCCCCTACAATGAGCAGTTCTTC.

In DNA form, the CDR3 reads TGCAGCGTTCGGCAGGGGAGGGGGACCCAGTACTTC. Protein: CSVRQGRGTQYF. The chain employs TRBV29-1 and TRBJ2-5, with D maybe TRBD2 (7 bases). Trimming took 5 bases from V and 7 from J, leaving 14 bases between them. The germline V gene encodes CDR1 SQVTM and CDR2 ANQGSEA. The CDR3 length is 12 residues.

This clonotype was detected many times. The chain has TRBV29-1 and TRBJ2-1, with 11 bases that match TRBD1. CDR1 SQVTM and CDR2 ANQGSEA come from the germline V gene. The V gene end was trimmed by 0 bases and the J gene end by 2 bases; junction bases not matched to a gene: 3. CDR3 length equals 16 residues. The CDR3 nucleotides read TGCAGCGTTGAAGAGGGGACAGGGGGGACCTACAATGAGCAGTTCTTC. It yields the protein CSVEEGTGGTYNEQFF.

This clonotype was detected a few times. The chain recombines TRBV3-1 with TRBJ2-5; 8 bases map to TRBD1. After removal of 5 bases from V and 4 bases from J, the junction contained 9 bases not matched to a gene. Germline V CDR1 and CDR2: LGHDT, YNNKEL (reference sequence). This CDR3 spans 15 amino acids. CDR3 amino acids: CASSARQGNRETQYF. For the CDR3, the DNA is TGTGCCAGCAGCGCTCGACAGGGGAATCGAGAGACCCAGTACTTC.

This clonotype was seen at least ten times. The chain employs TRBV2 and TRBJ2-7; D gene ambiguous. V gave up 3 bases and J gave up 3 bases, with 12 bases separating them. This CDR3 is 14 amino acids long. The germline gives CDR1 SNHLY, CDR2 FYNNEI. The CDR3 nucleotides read TGTGCCAGCAGTGACCCACGGATCGTCTACGAGCAGTACTTC. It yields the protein CASSDPRIVYEQYF.

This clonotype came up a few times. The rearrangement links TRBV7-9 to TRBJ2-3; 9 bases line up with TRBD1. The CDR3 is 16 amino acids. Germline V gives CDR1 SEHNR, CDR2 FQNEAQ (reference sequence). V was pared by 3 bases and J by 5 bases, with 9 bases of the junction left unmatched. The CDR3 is CASSFEGQGIKDTQYF. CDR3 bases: TGTGCCAGCAGCTTTGAGGGACAGGGAATAAAAGATACGCAGTATTTT.

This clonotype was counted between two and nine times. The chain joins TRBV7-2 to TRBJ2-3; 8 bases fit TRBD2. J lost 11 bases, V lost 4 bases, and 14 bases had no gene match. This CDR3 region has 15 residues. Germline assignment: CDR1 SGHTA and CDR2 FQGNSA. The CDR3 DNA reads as TGTGCCAGCAGCTCCGCCCACGGGGGGGAGGGCGAGCAGTATTTT. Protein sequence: CASSSAHGGEGEQYF.

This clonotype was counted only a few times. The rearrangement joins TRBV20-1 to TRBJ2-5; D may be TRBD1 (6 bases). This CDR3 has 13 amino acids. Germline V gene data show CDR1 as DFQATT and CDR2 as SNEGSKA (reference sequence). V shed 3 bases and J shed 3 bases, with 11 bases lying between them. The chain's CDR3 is CSASRTVKETQYF. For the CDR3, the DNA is TGCAGTGCTAGCCGGACAGTCAAAGAGACCCAGTACTTC.

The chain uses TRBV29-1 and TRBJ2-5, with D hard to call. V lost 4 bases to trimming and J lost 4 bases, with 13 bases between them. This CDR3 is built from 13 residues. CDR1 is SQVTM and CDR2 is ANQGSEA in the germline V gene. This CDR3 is CSVVSTLGETQYF. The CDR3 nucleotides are TGCAGCGTTGTGTCGACCCTAGGAGAGACCCAGTACTTC.

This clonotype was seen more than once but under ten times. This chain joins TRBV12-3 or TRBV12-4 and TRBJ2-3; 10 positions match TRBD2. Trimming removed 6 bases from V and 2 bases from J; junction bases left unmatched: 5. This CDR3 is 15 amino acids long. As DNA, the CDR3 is TGTGCCAGCAGAGCCGGGACTAGCGCCACAGATACGCAGTATTTT. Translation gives CASRAGTSATDTQYF.

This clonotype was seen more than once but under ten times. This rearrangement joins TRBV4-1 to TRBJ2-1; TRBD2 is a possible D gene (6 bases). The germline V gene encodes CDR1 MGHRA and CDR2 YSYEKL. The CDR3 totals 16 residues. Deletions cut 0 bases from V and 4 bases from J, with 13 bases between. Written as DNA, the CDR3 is TGCGCCAGCAGCCAAGATTCAGCGGGTGTATACAATGAGCAGTTCTTC. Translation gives CASSQDSAGVYNEQFF.

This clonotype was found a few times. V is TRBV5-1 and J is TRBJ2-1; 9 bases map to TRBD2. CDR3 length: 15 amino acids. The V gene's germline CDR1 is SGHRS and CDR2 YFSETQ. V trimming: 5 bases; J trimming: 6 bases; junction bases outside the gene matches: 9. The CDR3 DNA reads TGCGCCAGCAGATCTAGCGGGGCTCCCTCCAATGAGCAGTTCTTC. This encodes CASRSSGAPSNEQFF. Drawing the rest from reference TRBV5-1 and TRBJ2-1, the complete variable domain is KAGVTQTPRYLIKTRGQQVTLSCSPISGHRSVSWYQQTPGQGLQFLFEYFSETQRNKGNFPGRFSGRQFSNSRSEMNVSTLELGDSALYLCASRSSGAPSNEQFFGPGTRLTVL.

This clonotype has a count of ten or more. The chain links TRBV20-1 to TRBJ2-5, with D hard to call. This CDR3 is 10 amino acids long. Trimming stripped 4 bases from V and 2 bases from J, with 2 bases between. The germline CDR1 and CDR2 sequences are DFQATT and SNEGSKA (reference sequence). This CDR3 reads CSAMQETQYF. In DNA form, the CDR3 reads TGCAGTGCTATGCAAGAGACCCAGTACTTC.

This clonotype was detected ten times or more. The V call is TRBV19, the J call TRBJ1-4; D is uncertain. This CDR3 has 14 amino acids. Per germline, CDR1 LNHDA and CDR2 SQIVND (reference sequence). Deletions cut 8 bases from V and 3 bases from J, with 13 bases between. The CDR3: CASGGGAANEKLFF. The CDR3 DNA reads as TGTGCCAGTGGTGGAGGCGCGGCTAATGAAAAACTGTTTTTT.

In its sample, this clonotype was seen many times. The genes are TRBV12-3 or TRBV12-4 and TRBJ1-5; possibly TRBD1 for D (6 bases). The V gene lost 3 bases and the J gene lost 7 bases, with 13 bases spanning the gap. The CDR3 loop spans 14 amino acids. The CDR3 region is CASSLNRVRQPQHF. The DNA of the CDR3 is TGTGCCAGCAGTTTGAACAGGGTTAGGCAGCCCCAGCATTTT.

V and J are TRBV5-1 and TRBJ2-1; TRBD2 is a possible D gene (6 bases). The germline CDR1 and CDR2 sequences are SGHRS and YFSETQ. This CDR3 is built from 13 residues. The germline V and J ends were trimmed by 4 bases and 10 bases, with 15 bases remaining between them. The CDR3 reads CASSPTTGGEQFF. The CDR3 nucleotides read TGCGCCAGCAGCCCTACGACTGGGGGGGAGCAGTTCTTC.

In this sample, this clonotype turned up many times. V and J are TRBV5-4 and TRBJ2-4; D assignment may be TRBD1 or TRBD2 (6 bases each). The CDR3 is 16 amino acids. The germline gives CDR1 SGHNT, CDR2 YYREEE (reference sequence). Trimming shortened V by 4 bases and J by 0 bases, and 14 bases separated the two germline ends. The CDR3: CASSPGASLAKNIQYF. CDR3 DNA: TGTGCCAGCAGCCCGGGGGCTAGCCTAGCCAAAAACATTCAGTACTTC.

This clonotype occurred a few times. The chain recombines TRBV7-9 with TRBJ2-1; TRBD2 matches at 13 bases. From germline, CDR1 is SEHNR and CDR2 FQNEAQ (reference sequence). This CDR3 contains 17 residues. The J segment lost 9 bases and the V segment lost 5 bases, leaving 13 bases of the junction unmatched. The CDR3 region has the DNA TGTGCCAGCAGCGCACTCGGACTAGCGGGAGACCCGGGTGAGCAGTTCTTC. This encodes CASSALGLAGDPGEQFF.

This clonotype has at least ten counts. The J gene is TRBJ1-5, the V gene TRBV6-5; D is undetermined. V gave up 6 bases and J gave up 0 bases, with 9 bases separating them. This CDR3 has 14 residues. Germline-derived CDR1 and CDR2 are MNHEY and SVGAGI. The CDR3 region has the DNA TGTGCCAGCAGGACGGGGTCTAGCAATCAGCCCCAGCATTTT. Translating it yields CASRTGSSNQPQHF.

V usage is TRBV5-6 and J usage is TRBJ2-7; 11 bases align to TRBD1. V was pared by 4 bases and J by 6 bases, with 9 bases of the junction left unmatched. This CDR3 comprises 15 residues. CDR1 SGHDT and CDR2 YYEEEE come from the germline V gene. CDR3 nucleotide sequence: TGTGCCAGCAGCCGAGCCGGGACAGGGGGAGGCGAGCAGTACTTC. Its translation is CASSRAGTGGGEQYF.

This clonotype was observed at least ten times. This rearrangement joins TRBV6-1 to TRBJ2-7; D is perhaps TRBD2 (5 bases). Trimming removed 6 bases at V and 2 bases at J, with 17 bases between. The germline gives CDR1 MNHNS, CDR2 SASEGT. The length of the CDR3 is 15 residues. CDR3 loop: CASSSLPEDAYEQYF. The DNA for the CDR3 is TGTGCCAGCAGCTCCCTCCCGGAGGACGCCTACGAGCAGTACTTC.